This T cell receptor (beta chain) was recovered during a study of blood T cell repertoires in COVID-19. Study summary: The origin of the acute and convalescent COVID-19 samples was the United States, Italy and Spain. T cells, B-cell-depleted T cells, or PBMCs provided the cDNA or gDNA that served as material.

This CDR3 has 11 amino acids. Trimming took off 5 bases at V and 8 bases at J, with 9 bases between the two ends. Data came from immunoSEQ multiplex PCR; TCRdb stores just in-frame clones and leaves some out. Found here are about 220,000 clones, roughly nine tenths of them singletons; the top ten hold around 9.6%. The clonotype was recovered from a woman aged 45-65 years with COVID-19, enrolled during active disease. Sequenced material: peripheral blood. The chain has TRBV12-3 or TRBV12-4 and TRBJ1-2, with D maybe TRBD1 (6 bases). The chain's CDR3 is CASSLRGGYTF. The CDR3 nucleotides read TGTGCCAGCAGTCTCAGGGGAGGCTACACCTTC.